These 4 T cell receptor beta chains were all obtained from the same sample, sequenced in a study of shared clonotypes between healthy human individuals. The method was immunoSEQ multiplex PCR; TCRdb's version includes in-frame clones alone and lacks a portion of them. The sample has more than 400,000 clones; roughly 80% are singletons. The sequencing input was PBMCs. The receptor source for this set is a woman aged 35 to 49 in good health. Some clones in this sample may be carry-over from other donors' samples.

The J gene is TRBJ2-2, the V gene TRBV7-9; D gene ambiguous. This CDR3 has 11 amino acids. CDR1 is SEHNR, CDR2 FQNEAQ, per germline (reference sequence). Trimming left V 3 bases short and J 6 bases short, with 2 bases between. For the CDR3, the DNA is TGTGCCAGCAGCTTCGCCGGGGAGCTGTTTTTT. This translates into CASSFAGELFF.

The V call is TRBV10-2, the J call TRBJ1-1; D is ambiguous. Looked up from germline, CDR1 is WSHSY and CDR2 is SAAADI. CDR3 length: 14 amino acids. V was pared by 7 bases and J by 1 base, with 13 bases between. The CDR3 DNA is TGCGCCAGCAATCTTGGAGGGAGGAACACTGAAGCTTTCTTT. Translated, it gives CASNLGGRNTEAFF.

The chain uses TRBV19 and TRBJ2-5; 7 nucleotides match TRBD1. This CDR3 comprises 16 residues. Trimming removed 1 base from V and 5 bases from J; junction bases left unmatched: 10. Per germline, CDR1 LNHDA and CDR2 SQIVND (reference sequence). CDR3 nucleotides: TGTGCCAGTAGTATAGCCCATACAGGGGTCGGGGAGACCCAGTACTTC. Translated, it gives CASSIAHTGVGETQYF. Full variable domain (remainder filled in from reference TRBV19 and TRBJ2-5): DGGITQSPKYLFRKEGQNVTLSCEQNLNHDAMYWYRQDPGQGLRLIYYSQIVNDFQKGDIAEGYSVSREKKESFPLTVTSAQKNPTAFYLCASSIAHTGVGETQYFGPGTRLLVL.

J is TRBJ1-3 and V is TRBV9; D is possibly TRBD1 (5 bases). V lost 3 bases, J lost 0 bases, and 19 bases lay in between. The CDR3 is made up of 18 amino acids. Germline V gene lookup returns CDR1 SGDLS and CDR2 YYNGEE. The CDR3 DNA sequence: TGTGCCAGCAGCGCCACTGCGACAGATGCCAGCTCTGGAAACACCATATATTTT. Protein: CASSATATDASSGNTIYF.